This T cell receptor beta chain was recorded in a study of shared clonotypes between healthy human individuals. The study, taken as a whole, reports: Tissue TCR repertoires likely differ from these blood-only repertoires.

The germline V and J ends were trimmed by 4 bases and 1 base, with 11 bases remaining between them. Per the germline V gene, CDR1 is SGHRS and CDR2 is YFSETQ. The length of the CDR3 is 14 residues. In its sample, this clone was seen a few times. The antigen is undetermined. When replicate PCRs were run on sorted subsets, they used roughly 0.2 ug DNA, some 33,000 T cell genomes. Source study methods: ImmunoSEQ supplied junction-only sequences lacking quality scores, so filtering was different. Assay used: immunoSEQ multiplex PCR; TCRdb lists only in-frame clones, some missing. Clonal size and the V and J genes are those of that table, whereas D and trimming came from the DNA. The sample holds about 2,500,000 clones, roughly 92% seen once. Every contributor of samples was a Caucasian grown-up residing in Nashville, Tennessee.

Sequencing used naive CD4+ T cells sorted from blood. The subset denotes: CD45RA+ positively selected. The rearrangement joins TRBV5-1 to TRBJ1-1; no definite D call. This TCR came from a man aged 18 to 30 in good health. CDR3 sequence: CASSVDSRNTEAFF. DNA for the CDR3: TGCGCCAGCAGCGTGGACTCAAGGAACACTGAAGCTTTCTTT.